This T cell receptor beta chain was sequenced for a study of breast tumors, draining lymph nodes, adjacent tissues. A remark on this clonotype: Antigen unknown.

General study findings and limits: Tumor TCR diversity was below lymph nodes but above nontumor tissue. Findings are consistent with lymph node origin and intratumoral expansion of most tumor T cells. Data only fit, rather than demonstrated, lymph node origin of most tumor T cells. Tumor and nontumor repertoires were significantly more similar in luminal-like than in basal-like breast cancer.

The V and J ends lost 5 bases and 5 bases, in that order; junction bases with no gene match: 16. This CDR3 contains 18 residues. Germline values: CDR1 SGHVS, CDR2 FQNEAQ. MiXCR was run by TCRdb on the multiplex PCR reads, yielding one entry per CDR3 protein. The repertoire includes about 20,000 distinct CDR3 sequences, approximately 53% of them detected once, and roughly 7.4% sits in the top ten. The source is a female donor with breast cancer. Some clones in this sample may be carry-over from other donors' samples. What was sequenced was breast tumor tissue. The gene calls are TRBV7-8 and TRBJ1-4, with 8 bases identical to TRBD1. As DNA, the CDR3 is TGTGCCAGCAGCGTCCACACCCGGACAGGGTTAAAAAATGAAAAACTGTTTTTT. This sequence encodes CASSVHTRTGLKNEKLFF.